This TCR beta chain stems from a study of OX40 agonist ivuxolimab in advanced cancers. Study context: The patients' treatment was ivuxolimab, an agonistic anti-OX40 (CD134) antibody. The dose-escalation cohort had hepatocellular carcinoma, melanoma, renal cell or head and neck cancer. Patients with prior anti-PD-1, anti-PD-L1 or anti-CTLA-4 therapy were eligible; 40% had some.

Trimming removed 3 bases from V and 4 bases from J, with 6 bases in between. Per germline, CDR1 SGHNT and CDR2 YENEEA. The CDR3 extends over 12 amino acids. The repertoire was sequenced with immunoSEQ multiplex PCR; TCRdb's copy has only in-frame clones and lacks some. The table lists about 66,000 clones, 77% of them singletons. The chain combines TRBV11-3 with TRBJ1-2; D call uncertain. The sample was CD4+ or CD8+ T cells sorted from blood, taken in a trial of the OX40 agonist ivuxolimab. This clonotype originated in an adult with an advanced solid tumor such as melanoma, head and neck, liver or kidney cancer. This CDR3 reads CASSFGPYGYTF. CDR3 in DNA: TGTGCCAGCAGCTTTGGGCCCTATGGCTACACCTTC.